The rows below give T cell receptor beta chains drawn from one sample of a study of cytomegalovirus exposure and HLA in healthy donors. Repertoires were generated with immunoSEQ multiplex PCR, while TCRdb's copy carries only in-frame clones and drops some. The sample lists roughly 120,000 clones, about nine tenths occurring once. Sequencing was performed on PBMCs. The receptors here all came from a man aged 18 to 29 in good health and CMV-seropositive. Each CDR3 is given with its conserved first and last residue. The order of the fields is clone size, D gene, V gene, J gene, CDR3 protein, CDR3 DNA. The D gene is left open where the match is weak. Not all rows give a size; the values are once, few, many and, for expanded clones, a class.

-	-	TRBV14	TRBJ1-1	CASSQDRSTEAFF	TGTGCCAGCAGCCAAGATCGGAGCACTGAAGCTTTCTTT
-	-	TRBV6-5	TRBJ2-2	CASSSRDTGELFF	TGTGCCAGCAGTTCCAGGGACACCGGGGAGCTGTTTTTT
-	-	TRBV2	TRBJ2-1	CASSERGASSYNEQFF	TGTGCCAGCAGTGAGCGGGGAGCTAGCTCCTACAATGAGCAGTTCTTC
few	TRBD1	TRBV4-1	TRBJ1-5	CASSRGGQGGNQPQHF	TGCGCCAGCAGCCGGGGGGGACAGGGAGGTAATCAGCCCCAGCATTTT
-	TRBD2	TRBV5-6	TRBJ2-5	CASSFSPGGQETQYF	TGTGCCAGCAGCTTCTCACCCGGGGGGCAAGAGACCCAGTACTTC
-	-	TRBV2	TRBJ1-6	CASRFDRENNSPLHF	TGTGCCAGCAGGTTCGACCGGGAGAATAATTCACCCCTCCACTTT
-	-	TRBV7-9	TRBJ1-4	CASSPPANEKLFF	TGTGCCAGCAGCCCTCCGGCTAATGAAAAACTGTTTTTT
-	TRBD1	TRBV28	TRBJ1-4	CASRLRQGTNEKLFF	TGTGCCAGCAGACTCCGACAGGGAACTAATGAAAAACTGTTTTTT
-	-	TRBV27	TRBJ1-1	CASSLAGLGITEAFF	TGTGCCAGCAGCCTCGCGGGCCTAGGCATCACTGAAGCTTTCTTT
-	TRBD1	TRBV28	TRBJ1-1	CASSSGTGPNTEAFF	TGTGCCAGCAGTTCCGGGACAGGGCCGAACACTGAAGCTTTCTTT
-	TRBD2	TRBV5-4	TRBJ2-5	CASSLVLAGIETQYF	TGTGCCAGCAGCCTGGTTCTAGCGGGTATAGAGACCCAGTACTTC
-	-	TRBV10-1	TRBJ2-1	CASSEGVPYNEQFF	TGCGCCAGCAGTGAAGGGGTCCCGTACAATGAGCAGTTCTTC
-	-	TRBV4-1	TRBJ1-5	CASSQGWGDQPQHF	TGCGCCAGCAGCCAGGGGTGGGGGGATCAGCCCCAGCATTTT
-	-	TRBV11-3	TRBJ2-7	CASSLGSGRPPGEQYF	TGTGCCAGCAGCTTAGGAAGCGGCAGGCCCCCGGGTGAGCAGTACTTC
-	TRBD1	TRBV25-1	TRBJ2-7	CASSTGTDSYEQYF	TGTGCCAGCAGTACCGGGACAGACTCCTACGAGCAGTACTTC
-	-	TRBV10-3	TRBJ1-6	CAISSIQDGVGSPLHF	TGTGCCATCAGTTCGATACAGGATGGGGTCGGGTCACCCCTCCACTTT
-	-	TRBV5-4	TRBJ1-1	CASSLAPSRQNTEAFF	TGTGCCAGCAGCTTGGCCCCTAGTCGCCAGAACACTGAAGCTTTCTTT
few	-	TRBV7-2	TRBJ2-7	CASSSFYEQYF	TGTGCCAGCAGCTCGTTCTACGAGCAGTACTTC
-	-	TRBV6-6	TRBJ2-5	CASSYTQEVSGETQYF	TGTGCCAGCAGTTACACCCAGGAAGTTTCAGGGGAGACCCAGTACTTC
-	-	TRBV14	TRBJ1-1	CASSQDGQTGTEAFF	TGTGCCAGCAGCCAAGACGGACAGACGGGGACTGAAGCTTTCTTT
once	-	TRBV6-5	TRBJ2-5	CASSYSTDFQETQYF	TGTGCCAGCAGTTACTCGACAGATTTCCAAGAGACCCAGTACTTC
-	TRBD1	TRBV19	TRBJ2-7	CASSRGVGTGRYEQYF	TGTGCCAGTAGTAGAGGGGTAGGGACAGGCAGATACGAGCAGTACTTC
-	-	TRBV6-1	TRBJ2-7	CASSELWGAYEQYF	TGTGCCAGCAGTGAACTCTGGGGGGCCTACGAGCAGTACTTC
-	-	TRBV6-6	TRBJ1-1	CASGVLLGRVGEAFF	TGTGCCAGCGGGGTGCTACTAGGGAGGGTAGGTGAAGCTTTCTTT
-	-	TRBV28	TRBJ1-2	CASSLFAAGGYGYTF	TGTGCCAGCAGTTTATTTGCGGCGGGGGGATATGGCTACACCTTC
few	-	TRBV5-8	TRBJ1-6	CASSLESSYNSPLHF	TGTGCCAGCAGCTTGGAGAGCTCCTATAATTCACCCCTCCACTTT
-	TRBD2	TRBV5-1	TRBJ2-1	CASSLASSGGGSYNEQFF	TGCGCCAGCAGCTTGGCCTCTAGCGGGGGAGGCTCCTACAATGAGCAGTTCTTC
-	-	TRBV5-1	TRBJ1-1	CASSWGGSSEAFF	TGCGCCAGCAGCTGGGGCGGATCATCTGAAGCTTTCTTT
-	TRBD2	TRBV27	TRBJ2-7	CASSLTAGDLSYEQYF	TGTGCCAGCAGTTTGACTGCGGGGGACCTCTCCTACGAGCAGTACTTC
-	-	TRBV2	TRBJ2-7	CASSENTYYEQYF	TGTGCCAGCAGTGAAAACACATACTACGAGCAGTACTTC
-	-	TRBV11-2	TRBJ2-3	CASSSGLTGDTQYF	TGTGCCAGCAGCTCAGGACTGACTGGCGATACGCAGTATTTT
-	-	TRBV5-1	TRBJ2-1	CASSRTVDKAYNEQFF	TGCGCCAGCAGCCGTACAGTTGACAAGGCCTACAATGAGCAGTTCTTC
-	TRBD1	TRBV2	TRBJ2-1	CASSEPGWGQGATIPSYNEQFF	TGTGCCAGCAGTGAACCGGGGTGGGGACAGGGGGCCACTATTCCCTCCTACAATGAGCAGTTCTTC
-	TRBD1	TRBV5-6	TRBJ1-4	CASSPPGQGGEKLFF	TGTGCCAGCAGCCCCCCCGGACAGGGGGGGGAAAAACTGTTTTTT
-	TRBD2	TRBV5-4	TRBJ2-3	CASSQGPSGGEDTQYF	TGTGCCAGCAGCCAAGGACCTAGCGGGGGGGAAGATACGCAGTATTTT
-	TRBD1	TRBV15	TRBJ2-1	CATSTRDRVDNEQFF	TGTGCCACCAGCACCCGGGACAGGGTCGACAATGAGCAGTTCTTC
-	-	TRBV6-6	TRBJ2-7	CASNSGLYYEQYF	TGTGCCAGCAACTCGGGACTCTACTACGAGCAGTACTTC